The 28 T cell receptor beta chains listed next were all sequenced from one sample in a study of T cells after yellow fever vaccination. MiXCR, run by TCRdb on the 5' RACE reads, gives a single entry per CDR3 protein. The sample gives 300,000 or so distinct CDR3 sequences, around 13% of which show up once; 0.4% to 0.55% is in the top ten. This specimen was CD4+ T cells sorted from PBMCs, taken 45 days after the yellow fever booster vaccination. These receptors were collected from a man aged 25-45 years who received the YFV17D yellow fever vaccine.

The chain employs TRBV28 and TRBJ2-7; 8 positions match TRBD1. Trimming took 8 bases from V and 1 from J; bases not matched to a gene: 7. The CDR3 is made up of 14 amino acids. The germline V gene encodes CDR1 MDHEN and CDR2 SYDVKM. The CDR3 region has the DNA TGTGCCAGCTACTCTGGACAGGGTTCCTACGAGCAGTACTTC. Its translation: CASYSGQGSYEQYF.

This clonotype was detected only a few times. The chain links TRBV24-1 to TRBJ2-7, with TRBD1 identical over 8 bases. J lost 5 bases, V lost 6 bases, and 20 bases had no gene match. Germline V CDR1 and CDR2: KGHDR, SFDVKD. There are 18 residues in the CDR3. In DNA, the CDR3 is TGTGCCACCAGTACCCAGGGCTCTCGGACAGGGAAGTTCCACGAGCAGTACTTC. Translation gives CATSTQGSRTGKFHEQYF.

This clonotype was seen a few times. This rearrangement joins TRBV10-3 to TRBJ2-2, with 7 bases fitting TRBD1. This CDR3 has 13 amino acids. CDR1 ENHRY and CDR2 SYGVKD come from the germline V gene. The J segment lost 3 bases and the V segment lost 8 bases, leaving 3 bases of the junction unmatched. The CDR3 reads CAIGTGDTGELFF. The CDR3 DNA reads TGTGCCATCGGAACAGGGGACACCGGGGAGCTGTTTTTT.

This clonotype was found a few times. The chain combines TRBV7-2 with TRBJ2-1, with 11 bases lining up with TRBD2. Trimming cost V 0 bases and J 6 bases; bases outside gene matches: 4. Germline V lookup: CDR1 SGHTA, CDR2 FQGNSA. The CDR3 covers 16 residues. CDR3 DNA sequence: TGTGCCAGCAGCTTAGCAGCGACTAGCGGGATCAATGAGCAGTTCTTC. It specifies CASSLAATSGINEQFF.

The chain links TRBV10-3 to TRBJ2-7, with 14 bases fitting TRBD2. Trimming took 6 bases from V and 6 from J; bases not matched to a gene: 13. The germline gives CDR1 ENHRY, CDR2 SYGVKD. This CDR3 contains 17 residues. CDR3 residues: CAISGLAGGSTGSEQYF. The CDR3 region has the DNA TGTGCCATCAGCGGACTAGCGGGGGGATCTACGGGAAGCGAGCAGTACTTC.

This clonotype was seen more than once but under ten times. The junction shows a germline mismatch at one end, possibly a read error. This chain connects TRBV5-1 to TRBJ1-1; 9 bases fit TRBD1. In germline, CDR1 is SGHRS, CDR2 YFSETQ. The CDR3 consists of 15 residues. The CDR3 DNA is TGTGCCAGCAGCTTGGTGGGACAGGGGAACACTGAAGCTTTCTTT. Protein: CASSLVGQGNTEAFF.

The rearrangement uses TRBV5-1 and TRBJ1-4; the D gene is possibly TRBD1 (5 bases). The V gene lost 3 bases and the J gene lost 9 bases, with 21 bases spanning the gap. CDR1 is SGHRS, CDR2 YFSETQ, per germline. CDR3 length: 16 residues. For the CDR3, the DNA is TGCGCCAGCAGCTCAGACAGCGCCGAGGCATGGAAAAAACTGTTTTTT. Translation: CASSSDSAEAWKKLFF.

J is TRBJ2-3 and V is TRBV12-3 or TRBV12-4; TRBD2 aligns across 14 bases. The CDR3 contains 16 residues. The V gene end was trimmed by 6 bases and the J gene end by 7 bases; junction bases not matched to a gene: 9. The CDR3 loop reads CASRGHGLAGGNTQYF. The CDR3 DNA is TGTGCCAGCAGGGGGCACGGACTAGCGGGAGGTAATACGCAGTATTTT.

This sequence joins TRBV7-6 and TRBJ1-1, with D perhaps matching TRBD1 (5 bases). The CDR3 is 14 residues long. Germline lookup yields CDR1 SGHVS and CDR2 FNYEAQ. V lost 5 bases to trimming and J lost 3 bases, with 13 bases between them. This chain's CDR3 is CASSPQVFDTEAFF. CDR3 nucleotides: TGTGCCAGCAGCCCACAGGTCTTCGACACTGAAGCTTTCTTT.

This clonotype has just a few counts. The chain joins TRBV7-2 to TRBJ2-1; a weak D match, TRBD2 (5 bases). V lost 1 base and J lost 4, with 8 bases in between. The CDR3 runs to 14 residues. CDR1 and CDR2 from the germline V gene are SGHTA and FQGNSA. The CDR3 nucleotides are TGTGCCAGCAGCTTAGTAACGGGGTACAATGAGCAGTTCTTC. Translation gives CASSLVTGYNEQFF.

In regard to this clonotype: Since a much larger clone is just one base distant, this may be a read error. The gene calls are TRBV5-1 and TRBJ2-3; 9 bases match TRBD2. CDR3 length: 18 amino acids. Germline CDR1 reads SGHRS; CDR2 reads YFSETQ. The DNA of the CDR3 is TGCGCCAGCAGCTTGGCGCGAGCGGGAGGTTCTAGCACAGATTCGCAGTATTTT. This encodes CASSLARAGGSSTDSQYF. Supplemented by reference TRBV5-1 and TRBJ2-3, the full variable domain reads KAGVTQTPRYLIKTRGQQVTLSCSPISGHRSVSWYQQTPGQGLQFLFEYFSETQRNKGNFPGRFSGRQFSNSRSEMNVSTLELGDSALYLCASSLARAGGSSTDSQYFGPGTRLTVL.

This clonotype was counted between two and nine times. Here the CDR3 reads CASSPSSEAVVYEQFF. Here the CDR3 DNA reads TGTGCCAGCAGCCCATCATCAGAAGCGGTGGTGTATGAGCAGTTCTTC. This chain uses TRBV7-6 with TRBJ2-1; D might be TRBD2 (5 bases). Trimming stripped 5 bases from V and 8 bases from J, with 22 bases between. Germline V gives CDR1 SGHVS, CDR2 FNYEAQ. The CDR3 covers 16 residues.

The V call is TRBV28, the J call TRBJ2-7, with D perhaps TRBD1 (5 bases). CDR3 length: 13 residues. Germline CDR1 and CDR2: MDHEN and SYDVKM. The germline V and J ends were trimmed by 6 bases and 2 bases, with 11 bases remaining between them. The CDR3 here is CASRLTEPYEQYF. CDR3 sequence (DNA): TGTGCCAGCAGACTGACAGAACCCTACGAGCAGTACTTC.

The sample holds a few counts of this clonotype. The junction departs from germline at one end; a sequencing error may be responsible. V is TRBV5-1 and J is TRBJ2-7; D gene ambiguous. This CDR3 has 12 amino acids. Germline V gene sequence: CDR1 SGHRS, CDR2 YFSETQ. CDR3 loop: CASSADSSEQYF. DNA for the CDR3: TGCGCCAGCAGCGCCGACTCCTCCGAGCAGTACTTC. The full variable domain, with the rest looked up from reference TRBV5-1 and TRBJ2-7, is KAGVTQTPRYLIKTRGQQVTLSCSPISGHRSVSWYQQTPGQGLQFLFEYFSETQRNKGNFPGRFSGRQFSNSRSEMNVSTLELGDSALYLCASSADSSEQYFGPGTRLTVT.

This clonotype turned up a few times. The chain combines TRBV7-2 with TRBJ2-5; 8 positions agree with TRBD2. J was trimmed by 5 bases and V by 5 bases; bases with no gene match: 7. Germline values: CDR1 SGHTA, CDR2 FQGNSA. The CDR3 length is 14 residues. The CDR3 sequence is CASSLQTGGETQYF. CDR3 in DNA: TGTGCCAGCAGCCTACAAACGGGAGGGGAGACCCAGTACTTC.

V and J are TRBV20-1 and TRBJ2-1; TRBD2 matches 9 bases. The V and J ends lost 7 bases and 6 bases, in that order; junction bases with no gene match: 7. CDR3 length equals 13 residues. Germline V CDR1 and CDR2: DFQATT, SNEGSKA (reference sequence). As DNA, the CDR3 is TGCAGTGTGGGCGGGAGGGCCGTCAATGAGCAGTTCTTC. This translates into CSVGGRAVNEQFF.

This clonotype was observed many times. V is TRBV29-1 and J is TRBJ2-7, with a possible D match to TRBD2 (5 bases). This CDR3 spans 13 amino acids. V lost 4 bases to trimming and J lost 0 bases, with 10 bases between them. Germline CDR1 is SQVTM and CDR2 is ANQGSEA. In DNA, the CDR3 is TGCAGCGTTGTAGGAGGCAACTCCTACGAGCAGTACTTC. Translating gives CSVVGGNSYEQYF.

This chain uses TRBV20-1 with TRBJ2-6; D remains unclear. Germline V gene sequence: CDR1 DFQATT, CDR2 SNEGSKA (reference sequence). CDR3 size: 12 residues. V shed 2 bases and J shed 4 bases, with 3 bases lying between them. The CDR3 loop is CSARSGANVLTF. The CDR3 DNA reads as TGCAGTGCTAGATCCGGGGCCAACGTCCTGACTTTC.

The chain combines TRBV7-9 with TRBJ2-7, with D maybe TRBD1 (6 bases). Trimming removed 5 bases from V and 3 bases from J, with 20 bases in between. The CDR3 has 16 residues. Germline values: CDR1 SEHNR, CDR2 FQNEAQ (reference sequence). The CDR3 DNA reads TGTGCCAGCAGCCTTTCTCAGGGGTCCGGCGTCTACGAGCAGTACTTC. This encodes CASSLSQGSGVYEQYF. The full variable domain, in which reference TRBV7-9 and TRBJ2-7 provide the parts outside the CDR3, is DTGVSQNPRHKITKRGQNVTFRCDPISEHNRLYWYRQTLGQGPEFLTYFQNEAQLEKSRLLSDRFSAERPKGSFSTLEIQRTEQGDSAMYLCASSLSQGSGVYEQYFGPGTRLTVT.

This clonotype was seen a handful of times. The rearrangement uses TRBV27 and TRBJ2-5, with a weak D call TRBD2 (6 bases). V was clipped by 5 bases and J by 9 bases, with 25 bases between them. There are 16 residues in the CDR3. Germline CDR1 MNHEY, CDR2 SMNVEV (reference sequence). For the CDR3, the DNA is TGTGCCAGCAGTAGTTCCGGGAGAGCCTCCGGGGGTGCCCAGTACTTC. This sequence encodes CASSSSGRASGGAQYF.

The CDR3 region is CASSPGTVKETQYF. CDR3 nucleotides: TGTGCCAGCAGTCCCGGGACAGTTAAAGAGACCCAGTACTTC. This chain links TRBV6-1 with TRBJ2-5; 7 bases are a match to TRBD1. Germline CDR1 is MNHNS and CDR2 is SASEGT. The CDR3 covers 14 residues. The junction had 6 bases not matched to a gene; V was cut back by 5 bases and J by 3 bases.

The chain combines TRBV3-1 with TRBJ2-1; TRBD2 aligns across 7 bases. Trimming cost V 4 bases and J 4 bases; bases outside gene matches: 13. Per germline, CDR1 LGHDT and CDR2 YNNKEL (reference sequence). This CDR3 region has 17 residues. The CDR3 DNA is TGTGCCAGCAGCCGTTTGGTTAGGGCTAGCGGATACAATGAGCAGTTCTTC. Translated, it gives CASSRLVRASGYNEQFF.

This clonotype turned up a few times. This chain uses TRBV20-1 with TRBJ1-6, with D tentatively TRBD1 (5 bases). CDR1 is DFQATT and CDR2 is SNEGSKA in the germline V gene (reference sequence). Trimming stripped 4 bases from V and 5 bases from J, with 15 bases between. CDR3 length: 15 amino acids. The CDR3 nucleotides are TGCAGTGCTATGCTCTGGGGGGGTAATAATTCACCCCTCCACTTT. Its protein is CSAMLWGGNNSPLHF.

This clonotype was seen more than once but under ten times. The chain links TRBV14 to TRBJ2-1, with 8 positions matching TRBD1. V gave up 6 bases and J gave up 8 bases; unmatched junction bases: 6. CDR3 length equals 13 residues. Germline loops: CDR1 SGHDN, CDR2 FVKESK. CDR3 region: CASSRDRFDEQFF. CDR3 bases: TGTGCCAGCAGTCGGGACAGGTTCGATGAGCAGTTCTTC.

The CDR3 reads CASSLTLETSAQVYF. In DNA form, the CDR3 reads TGTGCCAGCAGCCTCACCTTGGAGACTAGTGCCCAGGTGTACTTC. This chain joins TRBV21-1 and TRBJ2-5; TRBD2, the table's D call, was not compared with the DNA. TRBV21-1 is a known pseudogene. The CDR3 length is 15 residues.

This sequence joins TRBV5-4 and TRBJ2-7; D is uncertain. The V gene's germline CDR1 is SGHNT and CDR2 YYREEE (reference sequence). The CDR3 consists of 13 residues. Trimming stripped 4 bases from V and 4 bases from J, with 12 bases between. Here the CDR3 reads CASSLDLFYEQYF. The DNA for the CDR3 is TGTGCCAGCAGCCTAGACCTATTTTACGAGCAGTACTTC.

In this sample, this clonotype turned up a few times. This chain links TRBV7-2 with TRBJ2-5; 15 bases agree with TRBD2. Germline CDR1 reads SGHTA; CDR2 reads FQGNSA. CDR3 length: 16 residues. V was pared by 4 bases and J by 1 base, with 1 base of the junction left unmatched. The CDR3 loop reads CASSWTSGRGQETQYF. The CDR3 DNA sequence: TGTGCCAGCAGCTGGACTAGCGGGAGGGGCCAAGAGACCCAGTACTTC.

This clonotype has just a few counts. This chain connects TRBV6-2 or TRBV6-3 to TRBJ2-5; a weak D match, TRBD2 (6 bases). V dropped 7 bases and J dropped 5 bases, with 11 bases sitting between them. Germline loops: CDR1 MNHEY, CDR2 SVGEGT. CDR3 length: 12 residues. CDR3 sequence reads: CASTSVRETQYF. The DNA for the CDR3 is TGTGCCAGCACTAGCGTACGGGAGACCCAGTACTTC.